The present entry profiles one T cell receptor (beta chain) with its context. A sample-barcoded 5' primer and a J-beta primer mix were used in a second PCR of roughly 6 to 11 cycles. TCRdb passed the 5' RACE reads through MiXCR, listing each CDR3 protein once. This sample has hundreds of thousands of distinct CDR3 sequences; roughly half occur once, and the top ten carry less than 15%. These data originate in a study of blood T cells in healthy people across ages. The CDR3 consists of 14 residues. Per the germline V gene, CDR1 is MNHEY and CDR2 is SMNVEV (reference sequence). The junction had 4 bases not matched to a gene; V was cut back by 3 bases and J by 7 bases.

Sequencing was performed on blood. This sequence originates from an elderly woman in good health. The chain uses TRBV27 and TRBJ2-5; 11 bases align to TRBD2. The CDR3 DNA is TGTGCCAGCAGTTTTACTAGCGGGAGTAGGACCCAGTACTTC. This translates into CASSFTSGSRTQYF.